Below, one T cell receptor beta chain is given with its context. Its antigen is unidentified. The entry originates in a study of cytomegalovirus exposure and HLA in healthy donors. Study observations and caveats: The study reported that TCR beta sequences accurately predicted HLA-A and HLA-B alleles in most subjects. A later look showed TCR association rates differing by HLA locus, highest for DRB1 and lowest for HLA-C.

The PCR made use of 60 Vbeta and 13 Jbeta primers. TCRdb keeps only in-frame clones here, not all; method: immunoSEQ multiplex PCR. This table has roughly 190,000 clones, 85% to 90% appearing once. The V end was cut by 3 bases, the J end by 8 bases, with 16 bases between. The germline V gene encodes CDR1 MNHNY and CDR2 SVGAGI (reference sequence). The CDR3 covers 14 residues. The sequenced sample consisted of PBMCs. The sequence came from a woman aged 18-30 years in good health and CMV-seronegative. The chain recombines TRBV6-6 with TRBJ1-1; D might be TRBD1 (5 bases). The CDR3 nucleotides read TGTGCCAGCAGTTATCCCAAGCGGGGGGAGGAAGCTTTCTTT. Its translation is CASSYPKRGEEAFF.